Given below is one T cell receptor beta chain in context. The sample comes from a study of T cell changes during pregnancy in multiple sclerosis. Here immunoSEQ multiplex PCR was the method, and the copy in TCRdb shows in-frame clones only, minus some. There are 45,000 to 60,000 clones in the sample; about 88% occur only once, and 2.5% to 3.5% lies in the top ten. Sequenced material: CD8+ T cells from peripheral blood mononuclear cells, taken before pregnancy. This clonotype originated in a female donor with multiple sclerosis, enrolled in a pregnancy study.

CDR3 nucleotide sequence: TGTGCCAGCAGTTTCGGGACTAGCTACAATGAGCAGTTCTTC. Protein: CASSFGTSYNEQFF. V and J are TRBV27 and TRBJ2-1; 8 bases are a match to TRBD2. Germline V CDR1 and CDR2: MNHEY, SMNVEV (reference sequence). The junction had 1 base not matched to a gene; V was cut back by 3 bases and J by 3 bases. This CDR3 comprises 14 residues.